This entry lists 10 T cell receptor beta chains sequenced from one sample in a study of blood T cell repertoires in COVID-19. Assay used: immunoSEQ multiplex PCR; TCRdb lists only in-frame clones, some missing. The sample has fewer than 300,000 clones; approximately 87% are singletons. What was sequenced was peripheral blood. These receptors were collected from a woman aged 70 to 79 with active or convalescent COVID-19.

This clone was seen only a few times. The chain is built from TRBV4-2 and TRBJ1-6, with TRBD1 matching over 8 bases. Germline values: CDR1 LGHNA, CDR2 YNFKEQ. This CDR3 spans 15 amino acids. The V segment lost 0 bases and the J segment 11 bases; nucleotides outside the gene matches: 6. The CDR3 loop is CASSQEGQGATPLHF. Here the CDR3 DNA reads TGTGCCAGCAGCCAAGAGGGGCAGGGGGCAACACCCCTCCACTTT.

The chain is built from TRBV28 and TRBJ2-7; a weak D match, TRBD1 (6 bases). CDR3 length: 15 residues. V lost 7 bases and J 1 base, leaving 17 bases between the germline ends. CDR1 is MDHEN, CDR2 SYDVKM, per germline. The CDR3 sequence: CASTGTGYYSYEQYF. Here the CDR3 DNA reads TGTGCCAGCACAGGAACAGGGTATTATTCCTACGAGCAGTACTTC.

This clone was picked up a small number of times. This sequence joins TRBV7-9 and TRBJ2-2; D is perhaps TRBD1 (5 bases). V shed 5 bases and J shed 7 bases, with 14 bases lying between them. This CDR3 has 14 residues. The germline V gene has CDR1 SEHNR and CDR2 FQNEAQ (reference sequence). The CDR3 region is CASSTPRVIGELFF. The CDR3 nucleotides read TGTGCCAGCAGCACTCCCAGGGTAATCGGGGAGCTGTTTTTT.

V and J are TRBV11-2 and TRBJ2-7; possibly TRBD2 for D (5 bases). The ends were cut back, 5 bases at V and 6 bases at J, with 20 bases in the middle. The CDR3 has 15 amino acids. Looked up from germline, CDR1 is SGHAT and CDR2 is FQNNGV. The CDR3 is CASSQGLGARTEQYF. Here the CDR3 DNA reads TGTGCCAGCAGCCAAGGGTTGGGAGCTCGTACCGAGCAGTACTTC. Full variable domain (remainder filled in from reference TRBV11-2 and TRBJ2-7): EAGVAQSPRYKIIEKRQSVAFWCNPISGHATLYWYQQILGQGPKLLIQFQNNGVVDDSQLPKDRFSAERLKGVDSTLKIQPAKLEDSAVYLCASSQGLGARTEQYFGPGTRLTVT.

The V gene is TRBV9, the J gene TRBJ2-5; 9 bases map to TRBD2. The CDR3 contains 17 residues. J gave up 5 bases and V 0 bases, and 11 bases lay outside the gene matches. Germline-derived CDR1 and CDR2 are SGDLS and YYNGEE. CDR3 DNA: TGTGCCAGCAGCGTAGAGGCGGGAGGGACCGGGGGGGAGACCCAGTACTTC. Translating gives CASSVEAGGTGGETQYF.

V usage is TRBV18 and J usage is TRBJ1-1, with a possible D match to TRBD1 (5 bases). The CDR3 consists of 14 residues. Trimming removed 3 bases at V and 6 bases at J, with 14 bases between. The germline CDR1 and CDR2 sequences are KGHSH and LQKENI. CDR3 bases: TGTGCCAGCTCACCCGGGCAGGGAAGGGCTGAAGCTTTCTTT. Protein product: CASSPGQGRAEAFF.

The rearrangement uses TRBV28 and TRBJ2-5, with TRBD2 matching over 11 bases. The CDR3 runs 13 residues. V dropped 8 bases and J dropped 5; count of bases not matched to a gene: 4. Germline V gene lookup returns CDR1 MDHEN and CDR2 SYDVKM. This CDR3 is CASLTSGTETQYF. In DNA form, the CDR3 reads TGTGCCAGCCTGACTAGCGGGACGGAGACCCAGTACTTC.

The CDR3 nucleotides read TGTGCCAGCTCACCTCCGGGACTAGCGGGAGGACGGGAGACCCAGTACTTC. Its protein is CASSPPGLAGGRETQYF. The rearrangement uses TRBV18 and TRBJ2-5, with 15 nucleotides matching TRBD2. The ends lost 3 bases at V and 5 bases at J; junction bases unmatched: 7. This CDR3 contains 17 residues. Germline V gene data show CDR1 as KGHSH and CDR2 as LQKENI.

The chain is built from TRBV11-2 and TRBJ2-3, with 9 bases that match TRBD2. Trimming at V came to 5 bases and at J to 0 bases, leaving 9 bases not matched to a gene. The CDR3 sequence is 17 residues long. Germline lookup yields CDR1 SGHAT and CDR2 FQNNGV. CDR3 loop: CASSNFRTSASTDTQYF. Here the CDR3 DNA reads TGTGCCAGCAGCAATTTCCGGACTAGCGCCAGCACAGATACGCAGTATTTT.

The V call is TRBV10-2, the J call TRBJ1-3, with TRBD1 as a possible D gene (5 bases). V dropped 0 bases and J dropped 0 bases, with 12 bases sitting between them. CDR3 size: 17 residues. CDR1 and CDR2 from the germline V gene are WSHSY and SAAADI. The CDR3 loop reads CASSESMTESSGNTIYF. The CDR3, as DNA: TGCGCCAGCAGTGAGTCGATGACAGAGAGCTCTGGAAACACCATATATTTT.